This paragraph reports one T cell receptor (beta chain). Its specificity is not known. CDR3 length equals 14 residues. In germline, CDR1 is MNHNS, CDR2 SASEGT. With V trimmed by 8 bases and J by 5 bases, 11 bases remained unmatched. This sample is drawn from a study of cytomegalovirus exposure and HLA in healthy donors. Study results and caveats: Within the data, a cluster of highly shared sequence variants was likely a sequencing artifact.

This cohort consisted of healthy bone marrow donors. While unrecorded immune exposures were likely, the donors were nominally healthy when sampled. The PCR made use of 60 Vbeta and 13 Jbeta primers. TCRdb's table, derived via immunoSEQ multiplex PCR, lists solely in-frame clones and lacks some. The sample lists roughly 140,000 clones, approximately 78% occurring once. This chain connects TRBV6-1 to TRBJ2-7, with TRBD1 identical over 8 bases. Material: PBMCs. The sequence was collected from a woman in her 40s in good health and CMV-seropositive. The CDR3 region is CASGKRDRFDEQYF. The CDR3 DNA follows: TGTGCCAGCGGGAAACGGGACAGGTTCGACGAGCAGTACTTC.